The sequence of this T cell receptor beta chain was determined in a study of identical twins. General study findings and limits: Invariant MAIT and iNKT cells are populations that could partly confound zero-insertion analyses.

On this clonotype: Its antigen remains unidentified.

The CDR3 length is 14 residues. Trimming stripped 3 bases from V and 7 bases from J, with 18 bases between. Germline V gene sequence: CDR1 DFQATT, CDR2 SNEGSKA (reference sequence). In TCRdb, the 5' RACE reads were re-called with MiXCR into one record per CDR3 protein. This table holds just over 500,000 distinct CDR3 sequences, roughly 21% found once. There were only healthy Caucasians among the donors. Another study also made use of these data, one on T cells expressing NK-cell markers.

The J gene is TRBJ1-1, the V gene TRBV20-1; possible D gene TRBD1, 6 bases. The TCR originated in a woman between 18 and 29 years old in good health. The sample consisted of CD4+ T cells sorted from blood. The DNA for the CDR3 is TGCAGTGCTAGGGTCGCTGGGGGCCGGATTGAAGCTTTCTTT. Translated, it gives CSARVAGGRIEAFF.